Following are 3 T cell receptor beta chains from one sample sequenced in a study of shared clonotypes between healthy human individuals. Clones were read by immunoSEQ multiplex PCR, and TCRdb kept only the in-frame ones, dropping some. The sample shows fewer than 200,000 clones, approximately 60% of them seen only once. The sequenced sample consisted of memory CD4+ T cells sorted from blood. Subset in this sample: CD45RA-negative fraction. Source of these receptors: a man in his thirties or forties in good health.

The chain employs TRBV6-5 and TRBJ2-2; D remains unclear. Deletions cut 2 bases from V and 9 bases from J, with 19 bases between. The CDR3 has 16 amino acids. CDR1 MNHEY and CDR2 SVGAGI come from the germline V gene. CDR3 protein: CASSYQVTPSDRELFF. The CDR3 DNA sequence: TGTGCCAGCAGTTACCAAGTCACCCCCTCGGACCGGGAGCTGTTTTTT.

This clone appeared once. This chain links TRBV5-5 with TRBJ2-7; 9 bases match TRBD2. Germline values: CDR1 SGHKS, CDR2 YYEKEE (reference sequence). The junction had 7 bases not matched to a gene; V was cut back by 4 bases and J by 2 bases. The CDR3 is made up of 15 amino acids. As DNA, the CDR3 is TGTGCCAGCAGCCCCGTAGCGGGAGCTACCTACGAGCAGTACTTC. Its translation is CASSPVAGATYEQYF.

The chain is built from TRBV4-2 and TRBJ2-3; 7 bases fit TRBD1. The CDR3 loop spans 18 amino acids. The germline V gene has CDR1 LGHNA and CDR2 YNFKEQ. After removal of 0 bases from V and 3 bases from J, the junction contained 12 bases not matched to a gene. CDR3 bases: TGTGCCAGCAGCCAAGATGCCAGGGGGTCTACGGGGACAGATACGCAGTATTTT. It encodes CASSQDARGSTGTDTQYF.